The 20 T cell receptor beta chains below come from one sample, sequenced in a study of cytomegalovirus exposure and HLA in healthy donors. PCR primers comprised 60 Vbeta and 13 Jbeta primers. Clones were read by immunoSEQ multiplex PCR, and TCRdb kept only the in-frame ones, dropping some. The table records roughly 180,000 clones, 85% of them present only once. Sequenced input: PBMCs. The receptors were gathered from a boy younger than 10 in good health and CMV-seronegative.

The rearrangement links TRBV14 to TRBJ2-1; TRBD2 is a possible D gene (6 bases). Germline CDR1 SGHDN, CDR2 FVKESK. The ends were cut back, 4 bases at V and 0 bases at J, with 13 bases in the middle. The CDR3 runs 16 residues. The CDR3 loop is CASSRAAGPSYNEQFF. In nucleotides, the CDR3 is TGTGCCAGCAGCCGGGCGGCGGGACCCTCCTACAATGAGCAGTTCTTC.

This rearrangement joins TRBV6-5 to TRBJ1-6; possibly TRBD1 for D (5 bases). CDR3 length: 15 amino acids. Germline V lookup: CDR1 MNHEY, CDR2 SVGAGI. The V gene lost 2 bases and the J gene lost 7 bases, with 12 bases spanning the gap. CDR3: CASSYMGQSNSPLHF. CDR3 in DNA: TGTGCCAGCAGTTACATGGGGCAAAGCAATTCACCCCTCCACTTT.

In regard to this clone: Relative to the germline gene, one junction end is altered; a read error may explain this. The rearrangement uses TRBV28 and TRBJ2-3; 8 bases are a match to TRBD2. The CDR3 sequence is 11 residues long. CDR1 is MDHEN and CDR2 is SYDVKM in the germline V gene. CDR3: CASSRGGPGDF. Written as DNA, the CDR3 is TGTGCCAGCAGTCGGGGGGGACCCGGGGATTTT.

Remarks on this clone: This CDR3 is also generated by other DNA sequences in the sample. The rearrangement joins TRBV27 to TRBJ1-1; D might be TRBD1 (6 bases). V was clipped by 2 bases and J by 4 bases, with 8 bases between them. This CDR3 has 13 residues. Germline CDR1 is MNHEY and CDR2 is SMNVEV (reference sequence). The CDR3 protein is CASSLRGSTEAFF. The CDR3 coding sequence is TGTGCCAGCAGTTTAAGGGGGAGCACTGAAGCTTTCTTT.

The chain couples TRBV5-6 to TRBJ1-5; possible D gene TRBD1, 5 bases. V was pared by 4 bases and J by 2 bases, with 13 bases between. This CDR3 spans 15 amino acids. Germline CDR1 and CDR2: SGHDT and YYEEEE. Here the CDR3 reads CASSVGATGNQPQHF. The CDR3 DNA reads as TGTGCCAGCAGCGTAGGGGCGACAGGCAATCAGCCCCAGCATTTT.

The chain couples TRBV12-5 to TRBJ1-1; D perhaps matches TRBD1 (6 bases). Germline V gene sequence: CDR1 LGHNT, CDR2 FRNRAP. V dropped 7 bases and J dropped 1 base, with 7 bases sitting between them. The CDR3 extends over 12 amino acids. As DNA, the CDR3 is TGTGCTAGTGCGACAGGGAACACTGAAGCTTTCTTT. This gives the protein CASATGNTEAFF.

The CDR3 loop is CASTPRQGQLEAFF. The CDR3 nucleotides read TGTGCCAGCACCCCCCGGCAGGGACAGCTTGAAGCTTTCTTT. The chain has TRBV27 and TRBJ1-1; 7 nucleotides line up with TRBD1. This CDR3 spans 14 amino acids. The V gene end was trimmed by 7 bases and the J gene end by 7 bases; junction bases not matched to a gene: 12. Germline CDR1 MNHEY, CDR2 SMNVEV (reference sequence).

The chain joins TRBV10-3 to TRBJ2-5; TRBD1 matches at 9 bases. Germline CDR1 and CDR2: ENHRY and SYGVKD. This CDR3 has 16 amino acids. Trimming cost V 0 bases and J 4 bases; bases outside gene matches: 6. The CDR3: CAISESRGQGTETQYF. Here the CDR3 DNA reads TGTGCCATCAGTGAGTCGAGAGGACAGGGGACAGAGACCCAGTACTTC.

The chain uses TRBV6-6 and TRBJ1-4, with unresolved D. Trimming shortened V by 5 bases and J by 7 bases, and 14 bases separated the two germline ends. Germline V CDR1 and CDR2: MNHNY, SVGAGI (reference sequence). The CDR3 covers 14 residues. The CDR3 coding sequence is TGTGCCAGCAGTAAAACCGCGGGCGGTGAAAAACTGTTTTTT. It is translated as CASSKTAGGEKLFF.

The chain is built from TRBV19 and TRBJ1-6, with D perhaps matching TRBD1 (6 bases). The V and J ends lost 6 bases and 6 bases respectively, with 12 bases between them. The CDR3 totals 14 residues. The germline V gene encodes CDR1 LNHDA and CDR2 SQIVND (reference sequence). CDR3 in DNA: TGTGCCAGTAGCGGACAGAACCCTAATTCACCCCTCCACTTT. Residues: CASSGQNPNSPLHF.

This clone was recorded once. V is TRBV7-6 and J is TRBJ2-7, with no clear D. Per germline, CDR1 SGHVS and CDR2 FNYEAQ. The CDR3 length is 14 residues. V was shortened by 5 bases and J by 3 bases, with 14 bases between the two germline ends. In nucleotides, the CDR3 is TGTGCCAGCAGCCAGCTAGGAGTTTTCTACGAGCAGTACTTC. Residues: CASSQLGVFYEQYF.

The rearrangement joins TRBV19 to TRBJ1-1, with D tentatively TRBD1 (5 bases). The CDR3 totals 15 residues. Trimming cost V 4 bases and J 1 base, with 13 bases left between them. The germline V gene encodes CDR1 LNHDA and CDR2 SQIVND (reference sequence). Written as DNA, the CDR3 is TGTGCCAGTAGTACCGGACAAGGCCCGAACACTGAAGCTTTCTTT. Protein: CASSTGQGPNTEAFF.

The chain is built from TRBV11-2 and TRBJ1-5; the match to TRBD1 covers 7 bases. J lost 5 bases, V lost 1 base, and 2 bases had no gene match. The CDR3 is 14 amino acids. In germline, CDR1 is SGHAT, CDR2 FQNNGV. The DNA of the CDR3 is TGTGCCAGCAGCTTAGGACAGGGAGATCAGCCCCAGCATTTT. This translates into CASSLGQGDQPQHF.

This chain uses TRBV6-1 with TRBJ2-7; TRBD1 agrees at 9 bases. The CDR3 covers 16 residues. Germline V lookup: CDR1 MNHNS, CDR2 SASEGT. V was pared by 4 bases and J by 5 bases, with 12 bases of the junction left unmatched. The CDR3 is CASSGIWRQGVNEQYV. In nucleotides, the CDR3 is TGTGCCAGCAGTGGTATTTGGAGACAGGGGGTGAACGAGCAGTACGTC.

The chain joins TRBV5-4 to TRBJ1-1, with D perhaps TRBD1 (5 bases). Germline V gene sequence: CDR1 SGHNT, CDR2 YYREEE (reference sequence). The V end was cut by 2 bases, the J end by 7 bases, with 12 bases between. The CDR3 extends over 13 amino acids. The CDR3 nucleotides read TGTGCCAGCAGCTTCAATCGACAGATTGAAGCTTTCTTT. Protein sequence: CASSFNRQIEAFF. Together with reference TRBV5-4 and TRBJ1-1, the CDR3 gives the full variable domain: ETGVTQSPTHLIKTRGQQVTLRCSSQSGHNTVSWYQQALGQGPQFIFQYYREEENGRGNFPPRFSGLQFPNYSSELNVNALELDDSALYLCASSFNRQIEAFFGQGTRLTVV.

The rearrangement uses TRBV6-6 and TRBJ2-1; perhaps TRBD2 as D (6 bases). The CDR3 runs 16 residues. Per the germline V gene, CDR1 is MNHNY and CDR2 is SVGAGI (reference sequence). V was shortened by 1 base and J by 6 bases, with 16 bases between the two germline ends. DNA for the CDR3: TGTGCCAGCAGTTACTTGGGTCGGGAGAGGAGCAATGAGCAGTTCTTC. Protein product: CASSYLGRERSNEQFF.

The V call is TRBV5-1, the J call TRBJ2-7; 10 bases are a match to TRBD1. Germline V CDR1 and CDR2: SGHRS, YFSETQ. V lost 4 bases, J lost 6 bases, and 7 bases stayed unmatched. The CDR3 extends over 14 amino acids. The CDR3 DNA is TGCGCCAGCAGCACGGGACAGGGGAGAGGCGAGCAGTACGTC. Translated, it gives CASSTGQGRGEQYV.

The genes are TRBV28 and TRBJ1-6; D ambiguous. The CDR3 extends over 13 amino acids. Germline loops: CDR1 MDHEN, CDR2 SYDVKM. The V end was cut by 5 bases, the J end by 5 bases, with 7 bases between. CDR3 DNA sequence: TGTGCCAGCAGTCCCCCTCATAATTCACCCCTCCACTTT. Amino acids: CASSPPHNSPLHF.

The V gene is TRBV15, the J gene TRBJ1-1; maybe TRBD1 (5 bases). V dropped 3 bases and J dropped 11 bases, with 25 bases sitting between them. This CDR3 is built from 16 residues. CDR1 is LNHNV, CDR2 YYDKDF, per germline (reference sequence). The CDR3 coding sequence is TGTGCCACCAGCAGGGCTCTTGGGACCGGAGACCGGGGGGCTTTCTTT. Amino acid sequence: CATSRALGTGDRGAFF. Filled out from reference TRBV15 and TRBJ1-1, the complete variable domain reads DAMVIQNPRYQVTQFGKPVTLSCSQTLNHNVMYWYQQKSSQAPKLLFHYYDKDFNNEADTPDNFQSRRPNTSFCFLDIRSPGLGDTAMYLCATSRALGTGDRGAFFGQGTRLTVV.

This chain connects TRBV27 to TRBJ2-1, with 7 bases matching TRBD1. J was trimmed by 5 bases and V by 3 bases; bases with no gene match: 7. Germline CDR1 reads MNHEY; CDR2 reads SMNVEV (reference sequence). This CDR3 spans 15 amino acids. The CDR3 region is CASSFRGQPHNEQFF. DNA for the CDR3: TGTGCCAGCAGTTTCCGGGGACAGCCCCACAATGAGCAGTTCTTC.